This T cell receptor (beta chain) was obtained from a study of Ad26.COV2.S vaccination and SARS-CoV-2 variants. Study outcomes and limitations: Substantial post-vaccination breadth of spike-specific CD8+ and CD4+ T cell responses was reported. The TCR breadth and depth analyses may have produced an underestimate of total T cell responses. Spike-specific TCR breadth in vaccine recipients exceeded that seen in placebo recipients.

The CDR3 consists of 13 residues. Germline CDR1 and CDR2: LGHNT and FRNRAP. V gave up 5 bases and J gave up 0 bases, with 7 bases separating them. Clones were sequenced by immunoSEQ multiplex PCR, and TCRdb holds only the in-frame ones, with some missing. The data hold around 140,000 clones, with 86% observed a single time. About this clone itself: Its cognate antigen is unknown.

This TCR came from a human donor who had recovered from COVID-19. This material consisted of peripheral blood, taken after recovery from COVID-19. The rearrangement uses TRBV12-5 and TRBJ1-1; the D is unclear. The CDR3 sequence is CASGPGLNTEAFF. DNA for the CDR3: TGTGCTAGTGGTCCGGGGTTGAACACTGAAGCTTTCTTT.